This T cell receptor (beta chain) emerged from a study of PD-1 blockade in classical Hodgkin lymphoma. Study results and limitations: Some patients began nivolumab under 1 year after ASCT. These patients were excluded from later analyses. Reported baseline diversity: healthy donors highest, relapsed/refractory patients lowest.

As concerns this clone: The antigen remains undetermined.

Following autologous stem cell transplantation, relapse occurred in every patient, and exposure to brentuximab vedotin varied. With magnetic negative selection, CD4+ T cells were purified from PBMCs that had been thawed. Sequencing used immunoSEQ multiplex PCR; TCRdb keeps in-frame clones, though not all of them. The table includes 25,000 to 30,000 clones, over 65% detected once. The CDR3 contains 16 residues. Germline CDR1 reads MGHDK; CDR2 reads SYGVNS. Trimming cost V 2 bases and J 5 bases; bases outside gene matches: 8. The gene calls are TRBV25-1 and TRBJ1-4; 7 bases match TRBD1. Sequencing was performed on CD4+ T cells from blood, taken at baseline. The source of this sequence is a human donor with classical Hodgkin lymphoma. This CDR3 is CASSELGQAINEKLFF. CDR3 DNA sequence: TGTGCCAGCAGTGAACTAGGACAGGCGATAAATGAAAAACTGTTTTTT.